This T cell receptor (beta chain) is from a study of blood T cells in healthy people across ages. Turning to the study itself: Researchers report that template switching captured about one barcoded beta molecule per two T cells.

Germline trimming cut 5 bases from V and 3 bases from J; bases unmatched to any gene: 9. The CDR3 loop spans 16 amino acids. Germline CDR1 is SGHVS and CDR2 is FNYEAQ. Donors gave about 9.3 milliliters of peripheral blood apiece. Researchers report isolating at least 7 million PBMCs per sample. Next came a second PCR, run for about 6 to 12 cycles, which used a sample-barcoded 5' primer along with a J-beta primer mix. All samples yielded 2.5 million or more CDR3-containing paired-end reads. A single record per CDR3 protein comes from TCRdb applying MiXCR to the 5' RACE reads. The sample holds 1.5 million to 2 million distinct CDR3 sequences, roughly 49% seen once.

Source material: blood. The clonotype originates from a woman between 35 and 50 years old in good health. V gene TRBV7-6 combines with J gene TRBJ1-4; 7 bases match TRBD1. In nucleotides, the CDR3 is TGTGCCAGCAGCACCCAGACAGGGATCGCTAATGAAAAACTGTTTTTT. Protein product: CASSTQTGIANEKLFF.